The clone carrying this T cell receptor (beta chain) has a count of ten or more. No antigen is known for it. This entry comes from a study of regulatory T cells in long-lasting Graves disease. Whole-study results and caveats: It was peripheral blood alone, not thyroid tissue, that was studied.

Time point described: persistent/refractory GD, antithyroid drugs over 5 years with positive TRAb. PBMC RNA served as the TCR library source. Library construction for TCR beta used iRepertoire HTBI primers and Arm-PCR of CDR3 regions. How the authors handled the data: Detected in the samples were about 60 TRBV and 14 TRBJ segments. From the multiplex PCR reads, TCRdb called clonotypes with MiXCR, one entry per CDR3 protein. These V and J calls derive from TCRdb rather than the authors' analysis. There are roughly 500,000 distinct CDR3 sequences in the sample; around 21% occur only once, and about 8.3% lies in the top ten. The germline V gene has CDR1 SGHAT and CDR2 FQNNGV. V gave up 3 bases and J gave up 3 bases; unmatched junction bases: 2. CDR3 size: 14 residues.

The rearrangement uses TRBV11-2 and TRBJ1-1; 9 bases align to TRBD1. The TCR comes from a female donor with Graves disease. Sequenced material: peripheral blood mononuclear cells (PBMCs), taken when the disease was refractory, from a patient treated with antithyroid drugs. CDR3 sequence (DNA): TGTGCCAGCAGCTTCGGACAGGGGTACACTGAAGCTTTCTTT. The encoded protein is CASSFGQGYTEAFF.